Listed below are T cell receptor beta chains from one sample, sequenced in a study of liver allograft versus peripheral blood T cells. TCRdb redid the calling of the reads with MiXCR, one entry per CDR3 protein. The table lists over 3,000 distinct CDR3 sequences, about a fifth of them singletons. Every receptor here comes from a human patient who had a liver transplant. Part of the T cell pool may stem from the graft donor. Both conserved end residues are part of each CDR3. The order of the fields is V gene, J gene, D gene, clone size, CDR3 protein, CDR3 DNA. D genes are given only for firm matches. Expanded clones are given a class, and other clones once, few, many or no size at all.

V gene: TRBV10-3
J gene: TRBJ2-7
D gene: TRBD1
clone size: medium-sized
CDR3 protein: CAIRSTGTYEQYF
CDR3 DNA: TGTGCCATCAGGTCGACAGGGACCTACGAGCAGTACTTC

V gene: TRBV2
J gene: TRBJ2-7
D gene: -
clone size: few
CDR3 protein: CASSVSSYEQYF
CDR3 DNA: TGTGCCAGCAGTGTGAGCTCCTACGAGCAGTACTTC

V gene: TRBV2
J gene: TRBJ2-7
D gene: -
clone size: few
CDR3 protein: CASRRDSYEQYF
CDR3 DNA: TGTGCCAGCAGGCGGGACTCCTACGAGCAGTACTTC

V gene: TRBV6-5
J gene: TRBJ2-1
D gene: -
clone size: -
CDR3 protein: CASSYGIYNEQFF
CDR3 DNA: TGTGCCAGCAGTTACGGGATCTACAATGAGCAGTTCTTC

V gene: TRBV30
J gene: TRBJ2-7
D gene: -
clone size: medium-sized
CDR3 protein: CAWSTGTWREQYF
CDR3 DNA: TGTGCCTGGAGCACGGGAACGTGGAGGGAGCAGTACTTC

V gene: TRBV18
J gene: TRBJ2-1
D gene: -
clone size: -
CDR3 protein: CASSPGGLQFF
CDR3 DNA: TGTGCCAGCTCACCGGGGGGACTGCAGTTCTTC

V gene: TRBV7-3
J gene: TRBJ2-1
D gene: -
clone size: medium-sized
CDR3 protein: CASSSGRGTYNEQFF
CDR3 DNA: TGTGCCAGCAGCTCCGGGCGGGGTACCTACAATGAGCAGTTCTTC

V gene: TRBV2
J gene: TRBJ2-1
D gene: -
clone size: many
CDR3 protein: CASSKTAEQFF
CDR3 DNA: TGTGCCAGCAGCAAGACGGCTGAGCAGTTCTTC

V gene: TRBV20-1
J gene: TRBJ1-2
D gene: -
clone size: medium-sized
CDR3 protein: CSARGSYGYTF
CDR3 DNA: TGCAGTGCTAGAGGTTCCTATGGCTACACCTTC

V gene: TRBV28
J gene: TRBJ2-6
D gene: TRBD1
clone size: -
CDR3 protein: CASSFRTGTIGANVLTF
CDR3 DNA: TGTGCCAGCAGTTTCAGGACAGGGACGATTGGGGCCAACGTCCTGACTTTC

V gene: TRBV12-5
J gene: TRBJ2-3
D gene: -
clone size: few
CDR3 protein: CASGLVTSMTPETQYF
CDR3 DNA: TGTGCTAGTGGTTTGGTAACGTCTATGACTCCGGAGACGCAGTATTTT

V gene: TRBV7-9
J gene: TRBJ1-1
D gene: -
clone size: -
CDR3 protein: CASSLGGKGENTEAFF
CDR3 DNA: TGTGCCAGCAGCTTAGGAGGGAAGGGGGAGAACACTGAAGCTTTCTTT

V gene: TRBV29-1
J gene: TRBJ2-1
D gene: TRBD2
clone size: medium-sized
CDR3 protein: CSVALAGYNEQFF
CDR3 DNA: TGCAGCGTTGCACTAGCGGGATACAATGAGCAGTTCTTC

V gene: TRBV7-9
J gene: TRBJ2-6
D gene: -
clone size: -
CDR3 protein: CASSLWVSGANVLTF
CDR3 DNA: TGTGCCAGCAGCTTATGGGTATCTGGGGCCAACGTCCTGACTTTC

V gene: TRBV12-3/TRBV12-4
J gene: TRBJ1-2
D gene: -
clone size: medium-sized
CDR3 protein: CASRVQGYYGYTF
CDR3 DNA: TGTGCCAGCAGAGTACAGGGCTACTATGGCTACACCTTC

V gene: TRBV30
J gene: TRBJ1-5
D gene: TRBD1
clone size: medium-sized
CDR3 protein: CAWNLGRDSDLDINQPQHF
CDR3 DNA: TGTGCCTGGAATCTAGGGAGGGACAGCGACCTTGATATCAATCAGCCCCAGCATTTT

V gene: TRBV15
J gene: TRBJ1-1
D gene: -
clone size: medium-sized
CDR3 protein: CATRENTEAFF
CDR3 DNA: TGTGCCACGAGGGAGAACACTGAAGCTTTCTTT

V gene: TRBV2
J gene: TRBJ2-1
D gene: TRBD2
clone size: -
CDR3 protein: CASKRRARLAGVSNEQFF
CDR3 DNA: TGTGCCAGCAAGCGGAGGGCCCGACTAGCGGGGGTCTCTAATGAGCAGTTCTTC

V gene: TRBV27
J gene: TRBJ1-1
D gene: -
clone size: medium-sized
CDR3 protein: CASSPIRPRRGTEAFF
CDR3 DNA: TGTGCCAGCAGTCCGATTCGACCCCGGCGGGGGACTGAAGCTTTCTTT

V gene: TRBV27
J gene: TRBJ1-6
D gene: -
clone size: -
CDR3 protein: CASSAKSTKHRVRSYNSPLHF
CDR3 DNA: TGTGCCAGCAGTGCAAAGAGTACAAAACACCGGGTTCGCTCCTATAATTCACCCCTCCACTTT

V gene: TRBV6-2/TRBV6-3
J gene: TRBJ1-1
D gene: -
clone size: -
CDR3 protein: CASRSRRGVLFVFEAFF
CDR3 DNA: TGTGCCAGCAGGAGCCGCCGGGGGGTTCTTTTTGTTTTTGAAGCTTTCTTT

V gene: TRBV10-1
J gene: TRBJ2-7
D gene: -
clone size: -
CDR3 protein: CASSRDKHFLYEQYF
CDR3 DNA: TGCGCCAGCAGTCGAGACAAACACTTTCTGTACGAGCAGTACTTC

V gene: TRBV9
J gene: TRBJ2-1
D gene: -
clone size: medium-sized
CDR3 protein: CASSVLDLFTTEQFF
CDR3 DNA: TGTGCCAGCAGCGTACTAGATCTTTTTACAACAGAGCAGTTCTTC

V gene: TRBV5-4
J gene: TRBJ2-2
D gene: -
clone size: medium-sized
CDR3 protein: CASSLEVRDTGELFF
CDR3 DNA: TGTGCCAGCAGCTTGGAGGTTAGAGACACCGGGGAGCTGTTTTTT

V gene: TRBV6-6
J gene: TRBJ1-1
D gene: -
clone size: -
CDR3 protein: CASSPRTDYFGNTEAFF
CDR3 DNA: TGTGCCAGCAGCCCCCGGACAGACTACTTCGGGAACACTGAAGCTTTCTTT

V gene: TRBV5-1
J gene: TRBJ1-2
D gene: TRBD1
clone size: -
CDR3 protein: CASTSDRVEGYTF
CDR3 DNA: TGCGCCAGCACCTCTGACAGGGTAGAGGGCTACACCTTC

V gene: TRBV20-1
J gene: TRBJ2-7
D gene: TRBD2
clone size: many
CDR3 protein: CSAARGEAQYF
CDR3 DNA: TGCAGTGCTGCCCGGGGGGAGGCCCAGTACTTC

V gene: TRBV3-1
J gene: TRBJ1-2
D gene: -
clone size: medium-sized
CDR3 protein: CASSLKPYLGSGYTF
CDR3 DNA: TGTGCCAGCAGCCTAAAGCCCTACCTCGGGAGTGGCTACACCTTC

V gene: TRBV6-5
J gene: TRBJ1-5
D gene: -
clone size: medium-sized
CDR3 protein: CASSRAAPDQPQHF
CDR3 DNA: TGTGCCAGCAGTCGAGCGGCGCCTGATCAGCCCCAGCATTTT

V gene: TRBV27
J gene: TRBJ1-2
D gene: -
clone size: medium-sized
CDR3 protein: CASTSQAGGGYTF
CDR3 DNA: TGTGCCAGTACTTCTCAGGCCGGGGGGGGCTACACCTTC

V gene: TRBV20-1
J gene: TRBJ1-2
D gene: -
clone size: medium-sized
CDR3 protein: CSARAGSFTNYGYTF
CDR3 DNA: TGCAGTGCTAGGGCAGGGTCCTTCACTAACTATGGCTACACCTTC

V gene: TRBV7-9
J gene: TRBJ1-2
D gene: -
clone size: medium-sized
CDR3 protein: CASSLLMPQTGPRGYTF
CDR3 DNA: TGTGCCAGCAGCTTACTCATGCCTCAGACAGGCCCTAGGGGCTACACCTTC

V gene: TRBV19
J gene: TRBJ2-7
D gene: -
clone size: medium-sized
CDR3 protein: CASSIAPGASYEQYF
CDR3 DNA: TGTGCCAGTAGTATAGCACCGGGAGCGTCCTACGAGCAGTACTTC

V gene: TRBV6-2/TRBV6-3
J gene: TRBJ2-7
D gene: -
clone size: medium-sized
CDR3 protein: CASSYSTPDGVVGEQYF
CDR3 DNA: TGTGCCAGCAGTTACTCTACCCCGGACGGTGTTGTCGGGGAGCAGTACTTC

V gene: TRBV9
J gene: TRBJ1-2
D gene: TRBD1
clone size: large
CDR3 protein: CASSVVDRGSYTF
CDR3 DNA: TGTGCCAGCAGCGTAGTGGACAGGGGGAGCTACACCTTC

V gene: TRBV5-4
J gene: TRBJ2-2
D gene: -
clone size: -
CDR3 protein: CASSLRTDYTGELFF
CDR3 DNA: TGTGCCAGCAGCTTGAGGACGGACTACACCGGGGAGCTGTTTTTT

V gene: TRBV19
J gene: TRBJ2-7
D gene: -
clone size: medium-sized
CDR3 protein: CASSINLDSLYEQYF
CDR3 DNA: TGTGCCAGTAGTATAAATCTGGACTCTCTCTACGAGCAGTACTTC

V gene: TRBV20-1
J gene: TRBJ2-1
D gene: TRBD2
clone size: medium-sized
CDR3 protein: CSARGGVLLSGRMGEQFF
CDR3 DNA: TGCAGTGCTAGAGGTGGGGTTTTGTTGAGCGGGAGAATGGGTGAGCAGTTCTTC

V gene: TRBV6-2/TRBV6-3
J gene: TRBJ1-1
D gene: -
clone size: -
CDR3 protein: CASSRDNPLMNTEAFF
CDR3 DNA: TGTGCCAGCAGTCGGGACAATCCGCTCATGAACACTGAAGCTTTCTTT

V gene: TRBV2
J gene: TRBJ1-3
D gene: -
clone size: -
CDR3 protein: CASRLVDRAIYF
CDR3 DNA: TGTGCCAGCCGACTGGTGGACAGAGCAATATATTTT

V gene: TRBV5-1
J gene: TRBJ1-2
D gene: -
clone size: few
CDR3 protein: CASSGGAYGYTF
CDR3 DNA: TGCGCCAGCAGCGGGGGGGCCTATGGCTACACCTTC

V gene: TRBV20-1
J gene: TRBJ2-7
D gene: -
clone size: medium-sized
CDR3 protein: CSAITQDPLEKQYF
CDR3 DNA: TGCAGTGCTATTACCCAGGACCCCCTGGAGAAGCAGTACTTC

V gene: TRBV10-3
J gene: TRBJ1-2
D gene: -
clone size: -
CDR3 protein: CAISESGGLYGYTF
CDR3 DNA: TGTGCCATCAGTGAGTCGGGGGGGCTGTATGGCTACACCTTC

V gene: TRBV6-1
J gene: TRBJ1-5
D gene: -
clone size: medium-sized
CDR3 protein: CASSEHDGRPQHF
CDR3 DNA: TGTGCCAGCAGTGAACACGATGGCAGGCCCCAGCATTTT

V gene: TRBV7-9
J gene: TRBJ1-5
D gene: -
clone size: medium-sized
CDR3 protein: CASSLAGQIQPQHF
CDR3 DNA: TGTGCCAGCAGCTTAGCGGGACAAATTCAGCCCCAGCATTTT

V gene: TRBV19
J gene: TRBJ2-2
D gene: -
clone size: medium-sized
CDR3 protein: CASINREDTGELFF
CDR3 DNA: TGTGCCAGCATAAACAGGGAGGACACCGGGGAGCTGTTTTTT

V gene: TRBV20-1
J gene: TRBJ1-3
D gene: -
clone size: large
CDR3 protein: CSATTVLGFGSGNTIYF
CDR3 DNA: TGCAGTGCCACCACCGTACTGGGGTTCGGCTCTGGAAACACCATATATTTT

V gene: TRBV5-4
J gene: TRBJ2-2
D gene: -
clone size: many
CDR3 protein: CGATTGVGGSTGELFF
CDR3 DNA: TGTGGCGCAACAACGGGAGTAGGGGGTTCAACCGGGGAGCTGTTTTTT